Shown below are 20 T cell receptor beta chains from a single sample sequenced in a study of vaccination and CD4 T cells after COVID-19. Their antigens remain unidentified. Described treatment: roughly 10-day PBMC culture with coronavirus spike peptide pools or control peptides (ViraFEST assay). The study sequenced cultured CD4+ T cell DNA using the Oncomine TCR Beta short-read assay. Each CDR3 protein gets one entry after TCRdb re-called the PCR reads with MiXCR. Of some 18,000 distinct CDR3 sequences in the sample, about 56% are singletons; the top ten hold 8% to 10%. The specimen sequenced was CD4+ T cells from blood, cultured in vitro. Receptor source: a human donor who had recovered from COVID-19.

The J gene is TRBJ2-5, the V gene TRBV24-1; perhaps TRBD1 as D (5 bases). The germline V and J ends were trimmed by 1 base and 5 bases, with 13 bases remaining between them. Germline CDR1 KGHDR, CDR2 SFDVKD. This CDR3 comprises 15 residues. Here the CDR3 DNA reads TGTGCCACCAGTGATTTCTCCAGGGATTTGGAGACCCAGTACTTC. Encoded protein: CATSDFSRDLETQYF.

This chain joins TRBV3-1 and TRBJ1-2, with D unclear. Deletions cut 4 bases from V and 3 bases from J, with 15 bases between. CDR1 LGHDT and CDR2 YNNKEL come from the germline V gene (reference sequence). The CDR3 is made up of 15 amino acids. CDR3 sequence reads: CASSLADLRDYGYTF. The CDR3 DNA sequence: TGTGCCAGCAGCCTGGCGGACCTTCGGGACTATGGCTACACCTTC. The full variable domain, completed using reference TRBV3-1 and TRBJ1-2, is DTAVSQTPKYLVTQMGNDKSIKCEQNLGHDTMYWYKQDSKKFLKIMFSYNNKELIINETVPNRFSPKSPDKAHLNLHINSLELGDSAVYFCASSLADLRDYGYTFGSGTRLTVV.

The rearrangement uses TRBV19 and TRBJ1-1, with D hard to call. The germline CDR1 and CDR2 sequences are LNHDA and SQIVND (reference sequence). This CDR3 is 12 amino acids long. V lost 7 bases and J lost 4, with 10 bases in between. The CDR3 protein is CASTGWGTEAFF. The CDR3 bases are TGTGCCAGTACCGGGTGGGGCACTGAAGCTTTCTTT. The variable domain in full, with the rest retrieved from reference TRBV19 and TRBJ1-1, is DGGITQSPKYLFRKEGQNVTLSCEQNLNHDAMYWYRQDPGQGLRLIYYSQIVNDFQKGDIAEGYSVSREKKESFPLTVTSAQKNPTAFYLCASTGWGTEAFFGQGTRLTVV.

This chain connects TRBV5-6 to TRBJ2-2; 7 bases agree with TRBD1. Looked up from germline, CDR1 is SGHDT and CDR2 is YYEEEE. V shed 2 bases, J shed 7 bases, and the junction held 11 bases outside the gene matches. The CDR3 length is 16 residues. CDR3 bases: TGTGCCAGCAGCTTTGACAGGGTAGAAGGGGTCGGGGAGCTGTTTTTT. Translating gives CASSFDRVEGVGELFF. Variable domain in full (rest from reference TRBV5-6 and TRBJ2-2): DAGVTQSPTHLIKTRGQQVTLRCSPKSGHDTVSWYQQALGQGPQFIFQYYEEEERQRGNFPDRFSGHQFPNYSSELNVNALLLGDSALYLCASSFDRVEGVGELFFGEGSRLTVL.

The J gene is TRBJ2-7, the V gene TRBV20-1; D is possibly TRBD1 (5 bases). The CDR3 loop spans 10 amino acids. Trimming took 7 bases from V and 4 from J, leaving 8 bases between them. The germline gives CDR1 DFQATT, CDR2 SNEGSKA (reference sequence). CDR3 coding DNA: TGCAGTGTAGGGGAATACGAGCAGTACTTC. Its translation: CSVGEYEQYF.

As DNA, the CDR3 is TGTGCCAGCAGCTTAGGTATGACAGCCTATACCTACGAGCAGTACTTC. As protein: CASSLGMTAYTYEQYF. The V and J genes are TRBV7-2 and TRBJ2-7; D might be TRBD1 (5 bases). The germline CDR1 and CDR2 sequences are SGHTA and FQGNSA. The CDR3 spans 16 residues. The ends were cut back, 1 base at V and 2 bases at J, with 15 bases in the middle.

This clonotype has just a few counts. This chain's CDR3 is CASSGPTGSDGYTF. DNA for the CDR3: TGTGCCAGCAGCGGACCGACAGGGTCCGATGGCTACACCTTC. This sequence joins TRBV7-9 and TRBJ1-2, with 7 bases matching TRBD1. Germline-derived CDR1 and CDR2 are SEHNR and FQNEAQ (reference sequence). CDR3 size: 14 residues. The ends lost 5 bases at V and 6 bases at J; junction bases unmatched: 9.

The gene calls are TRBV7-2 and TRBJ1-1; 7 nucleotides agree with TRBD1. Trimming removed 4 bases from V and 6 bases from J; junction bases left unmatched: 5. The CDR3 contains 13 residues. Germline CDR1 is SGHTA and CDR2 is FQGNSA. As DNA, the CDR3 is TGTGCCAGCAGCTCGACAGGGATCCCTGAAGCTTTCTTT. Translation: CASSSTGIPEAFF.

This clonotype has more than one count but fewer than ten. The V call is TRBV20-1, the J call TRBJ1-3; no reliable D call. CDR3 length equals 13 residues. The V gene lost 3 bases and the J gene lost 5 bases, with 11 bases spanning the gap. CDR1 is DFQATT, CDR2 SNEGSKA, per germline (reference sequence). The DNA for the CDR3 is TGCAGTGCTAGTACGGACCACCGAAACACCATATATTTT. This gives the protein CSASTDHRNTIYF.

In nucleotides, the CDR3 is TGTGCCAGTATGGAATTGACCGAACCATCTATGAACACTGAAGCTTTCTTT. Residues: CASMELTEPSMNTEAFF. The chain has TRBV19 and TRBJ1-1; D not certain. Trimming cost V 7 bases and J 0 bases, with 21 bases left between them. The CDR3 covers 17 residues. Germline CDR1 reads LNHDA; CDR2 reads SQIVND (reference sequence). Full variable domain (remainder filled in from reference TRBV19 and TRBJ1-1): DGGITQSPKYLFRKEGQNVTLSCEQNLNHDAMYWYRQDPGQGLRLIYYSQIVNDFQKGDIAEGYSVSREKKESFPLTVTSAQKNPTAFYLCASMELTEPSMNTEAFFGQGTRLTVV.

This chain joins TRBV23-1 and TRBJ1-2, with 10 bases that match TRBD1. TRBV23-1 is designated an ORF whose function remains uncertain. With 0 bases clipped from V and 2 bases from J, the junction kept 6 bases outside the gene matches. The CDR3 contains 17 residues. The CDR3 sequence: CASSQSDETGGNYGYTF. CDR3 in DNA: TGCGCCAGCAGTCAATCAGACGAGACAGGGGGCAACTATGGCTACACCTTC.

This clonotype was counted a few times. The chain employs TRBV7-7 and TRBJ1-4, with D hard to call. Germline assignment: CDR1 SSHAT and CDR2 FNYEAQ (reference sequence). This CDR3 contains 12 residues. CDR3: CASPGRAEKLFF. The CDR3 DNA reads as TGTGCTAGCCCGGGAAGGGCTGAAAAACTGTTTTTT.

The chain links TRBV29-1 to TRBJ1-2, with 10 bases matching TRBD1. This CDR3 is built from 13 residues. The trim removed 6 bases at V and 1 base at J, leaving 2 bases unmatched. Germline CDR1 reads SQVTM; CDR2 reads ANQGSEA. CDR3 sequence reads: CSVRDRGNYGYTF. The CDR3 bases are TGCAGCGTGAGGGACAGGGGTAACTATGGCTACACCTTC.

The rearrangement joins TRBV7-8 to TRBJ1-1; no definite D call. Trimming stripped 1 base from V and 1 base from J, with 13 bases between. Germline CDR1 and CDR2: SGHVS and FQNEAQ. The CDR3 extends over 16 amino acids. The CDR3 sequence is CASSLVPSSRNTEAFF. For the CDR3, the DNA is TGTGCCAGCAGCTTAGTACCCTCTTCAAGGAACACTGAAGCTTTCTTT.

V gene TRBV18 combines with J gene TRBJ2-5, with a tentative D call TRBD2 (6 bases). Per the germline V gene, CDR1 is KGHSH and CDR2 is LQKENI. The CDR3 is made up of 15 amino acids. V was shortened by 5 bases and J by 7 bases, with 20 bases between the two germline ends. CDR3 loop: CASSLLSEGGGTQYF. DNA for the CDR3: TGTGCCAGCTCATTGTTAAGCGAGGGAGGCGGGACCCAGTACTTC.

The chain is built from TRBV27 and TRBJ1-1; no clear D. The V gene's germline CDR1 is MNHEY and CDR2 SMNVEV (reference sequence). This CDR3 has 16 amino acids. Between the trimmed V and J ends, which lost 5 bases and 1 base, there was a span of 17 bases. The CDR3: CASSPLLDGGNTEAFF. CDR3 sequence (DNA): TGTGCCAGCAGTCCCCTCCTGGACGGTGGGAACACTGAAGCTTTCTTT.

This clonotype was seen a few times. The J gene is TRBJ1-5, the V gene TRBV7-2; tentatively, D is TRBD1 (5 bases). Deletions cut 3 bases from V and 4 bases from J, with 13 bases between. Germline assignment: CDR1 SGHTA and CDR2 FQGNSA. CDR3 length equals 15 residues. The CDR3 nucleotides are TGTGCCAGCAGCTTGGGGCCCCAAGGTAATCAGCCCCAGCATTTT. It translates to CASSLGPQGNQPQHF.

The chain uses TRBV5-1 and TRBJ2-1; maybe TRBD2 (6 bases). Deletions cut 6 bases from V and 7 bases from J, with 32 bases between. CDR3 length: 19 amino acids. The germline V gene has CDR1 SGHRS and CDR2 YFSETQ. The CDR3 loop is CASIGARGRGGLGRNEQFF. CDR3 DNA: TGCGCCAGCATAGGGGCAAGGGGAAGGGGAGGACTCGGAAGGAATGAGCAGTTCTTC.

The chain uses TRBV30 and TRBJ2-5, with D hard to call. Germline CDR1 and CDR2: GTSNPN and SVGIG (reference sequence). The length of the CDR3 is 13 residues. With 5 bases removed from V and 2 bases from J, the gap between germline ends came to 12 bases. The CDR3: CAWAGETQETQYF. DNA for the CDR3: TGTGCCTGGGCCGGAGAGACACAAGAGACCCAGTACTTC.

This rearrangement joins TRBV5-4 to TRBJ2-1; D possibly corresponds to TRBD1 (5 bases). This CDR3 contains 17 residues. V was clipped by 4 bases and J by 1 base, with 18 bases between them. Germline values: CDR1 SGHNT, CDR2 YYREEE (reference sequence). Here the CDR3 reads CASSPRASGQSYNEQFF. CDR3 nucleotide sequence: TGTGCCAGCAGCCCCCGGGCCTCAGGGCAGTCCTACAATGAGCAGTTCTTC. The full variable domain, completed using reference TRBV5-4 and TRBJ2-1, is ETGVTQSPTHLIKTRGQQVTLRCSSQSGHNTVSWYQQALGQGPQFIFQYYREEENGRGNFPPRFSGLQFPNYSSELNVNALELDDSALYLCASSPRASGQSYNEQFFGPGTRLTVL.